This entry is about one T cell receptor (beta chain). Its antigen remains unknown. This sample stems from a study of blood T cells in healthy people across ages. Study-level findings and limits: Possibly confounding the expanded clonotype changes was the fact that donor CMV status was unknown.

A second PCR, run for 7 to 11 cycles, used a sample-barcoded 5' primer plus a J-beta primer mix. TCRdb reprocessed the 5' RACE reads via MiXCR and lists one record per CDR3 protein. Of hundreds of thousands of distinct CDR3 sequences listed, 21% are singletons. The sequenced sample was blood. The TCR originated in a man aged 65 to 85 in good health.

The chain's CDR3 is CSVVTRGNTYEQYF. Written as DNA, the CDR3 is TGCAGCGTTGTCACTAGGGGAAACACCTACGAGCAGTACTTC. The chain links TRBV29-1 to TRBJ2-5; D might be TRBD1 or TRBD2, each matching 5 bases. The DNA matches TRBJ2-7 better at its end, which makes the J call doubtful. Looked up from germline, CDR1 is SQVTM and CDR2 is ANQGSEA. This CDR3 spans 14 amino acids.